This T cell receptor (beta chain) stems from a study of T-cell memory formation after mild COVID-19 (dated by TCRdb to about 2021). In terms of the full investigation: TCR sequence clusters from the two donors were largely donor specific. Longitudinal TCRalpha and TCRbeta repertoire sequencing tracked T-cell clones expanding and contracting after mild COVID-19 in a couple of donors. The cohort was made up of two young adult volunteers, one female and one male, who were previously healthy.

The research as a whole found: Some responding clones were found in pre-infection memory, which suggests that pre-existing cross-reactive memory T cells took part in the SARS-CoV-2 response. Clones contracting from day 15 to 85 had balanced CD4/CD8 phenotypes, while a second wave expanding from day 15 to 37 was biased towards CD4+. The study included only a couple of mild cases, and larger cohorts that include severe cases with pre-infection samples were judged to be necessary. The second-wave clones that peaked on day 37 were not confirmed to be SARS-CoV-2 specific. Contracting CD4+ clones turned up mainly in the CM and EM memory subsets, whereas EMRA was where CD8+ clones were enriched.

The instrument given in TCRdb is Illumina NovaSeq 6000. TCRalpha and TCRbeta cDNA libraries were built by 5'RACE with constant-segment primers, adding sample barcodes and unique molecular identifiers. RNA was extracted from every sample with Trizol reagent. Amplification of the libraries took two PCR steps, and the second step added a second sample barcode plus Illumina TruSeq adapters. Libraries were sequenced on an Illumina NovaSeq with 2 x 150 bp paired-end reads. Regarding the original processing steps: With migec v1.2.7, reads were demultiplexed and then collapsed into UMI-guided consensus sequences. Using mixcr v2.1.11, UMI consensuses were aligned to TRA and TRB V and J templates and then assembled into clonotypes. A clonotype was counted as expanded or contracted only when both edgeR and NoisET called the clonotype significant, with the noise models trained on biological replicates. For edgeR calls, a false discovery rate-adjusted p below 0.01 and a log2 fold-change threshold of 1 were applied. As an exploratory analysis of dynamics, PCA with hierarchical clustering was applied to max-normalized trajectories of the 1000 most abundant clonotypes. Separately sequenced CD4+ and CD8+ repertoires were used to assign a CD4 or CD8 phenotype to each responding clone. TCRdb itself trimmed the public reads at Q25 with fastp, ran MiXCR and retained productive beta chains. Every CDR3 protein is listed once, alongside the most common genes and DNA of its rows. The V and J calls come from TCRdb's annotation, not from the publication. Recorded for this sample are 550,000 to 600,000 distinct CDR3 sequences; approximately 15% of them occurred a single time. The ten largest account for roughly 7.7% of the sample.

This clonotype occurred a few times. Its binding antigen is unknown. Base quality data are lacking; no much larger clone is found one base away. Per the germline V gene, SGHTA is the CDR1 and FQGNSA is the CDR2. Inclusive of the bounding cysteine and phenylalanine, the CDR3 is 15 residues long. Only CDR3 DNA remains: 45 bases, in frame from the first base. The junction shows trimming of 5 bases on V and 5 bases on J, and the gene matches do not reach 11 bases of it. Ficoll-Paque density gradient centrifugation was the method used to isolate PBMCs. The receptor was isolated from an adult woman who had mild COVID-19 (a few samples of this study predate the infection). The sample titles of this study are shuffled in the database, so cell type and time point are left out; the donor was told from shared clones. The chain was built from TRBV7-2 and TRBJ2-5; 7 central nucleotides agree with TRBD2. The sample comprised PBMCs or a T cell subset sorted from them (not recorded which). The DNA sequence is given as TGTGCCAGCAGCCCCCGCCGGGACGGGAGGGAGACCCAGTACTTC. This yields the protein CASSPRRDGRETQYF. Outside the CDR3, residues come from the reference TRBV7-2 and TRBJ2-5 proteins, so the full variable domain is: GAGVSQSPSNKVTEKGKDVELRCDPISGHTALYWYRQSLGQGLEFLIYFQGNSAPDKSGLPSDRFSAERTGGSVSTLTIQRTQQEDSAVYLCASSPRRDGRETQYFGPGTRLLVL.